The 21 T cell receptor beta chains below all came from one sample that was sequenced in a study of response to subunit inactivated influenza vaccine. TCRdb passed the RT-PCR reads through MiXCR, listing each CDR3 protein once. The data hold hundreds of thousands of distinct CDR3 sequences, with 14% observed a single time. The specimen comprised PBMCs from blood, sampled around 14 days before vaccination. These receptors were taken from a man aged 50 or older who received an inactivated influenza vaccine.

CDR3: CASSAERTGELFF. In nucleotides, the CDR3 is TGTGCCAGCAGCGCCGAGAGGACCGGGGAGCTGTTTTTT. The chain recombines TRBV9 with TRBJ2-2; D gene uncertain. Germline lookup yields CDR1 SGDLS and CDR2 YYNGEE. The length of the CDR3 is 13 residues. Trimming cost V 3 bases and J 5 bases, with 8 bases left between them.

The chain combines TRBV7-9 with TRBJ1-2; D not resolved. The CDR3 runs 13 residues. The germline CDR1 and CDR2 sequences are SEHNR and FQNEAQ (reference sequence). The V end lost 3 bases, the J end lost 5 bases, and 10 bases lay between the germline ends. The DNA of the CDR3 is TGTGCCAGCAGCTTCGGGCCACCGTATGGCTACACCTTC. This translates into CASSFGPPYGYTF. Full variable domain (remainder filled in from reference TRBV7-9 and TRBJ1-2): DTGVSQNPRHKITKRGQNVTFRCDPISEHNRLYWYRQTLGQGPEFLTYFQNEAQLEKSRLLSDRFSAERPKGSFSTLEIQRTEQGDSAMYLCASSFGPPYGYTFGSGTRLTVV.

The rearrangement links TRBV7-2 to TRBJ2-7, with D perhaps matching TRBD1 (5 bases). Per germline, CDR1 SGHTA and CDR2 FQGNSA. Between the trimmed V and J ends, which lost 5 bases and 4 bases, there was a span of 21 bases. The CDR3 is made up of 16 amino acids. DNA of the CDR3: TGTGCCAGCAGCCTAGAATGGGGCGGATTGTATTACGAGCAGTACTTC. Amino acids: CASSLEWGGLYYEQYF.

The chain couples TRBV6-5 to TRBJ2-3; no definite D call. Between the trimmed V and J ends, which lost 3 bases and 2 bases, there was a span of 9 bases. Germline CDR1 and CDR2: MNHEY and SVGAGI. The CDR3 totals 14 residues. CDR3 sequence reads: CASSYWQNTDTQYF. DNA for the CDR3: TGTGCCAGCAGTTATTGGCAGAACACAGATACGCAGTATTTT.

This chain uses TRBV12-3 or TRBV12-4 with TRBJ1-5, with no clear D. This CDR3 is 15 amino acids long. Trimming took 7 bases from V and 2 from J, leaving 15 bases between them. This CDR3 reads CASTVGWGGNQPQHF. CDR3 bases: TGTGCCAGCACCGTTGGTTGGGGAGGCAATCAGCCCCAGCATTTT.

V and J are TRBV27 and TRBJ2-3; tentatively, D is TRBD2 (5 bases). CDR3 length equals 13 residues. Trimming stripped 7 bases from V and 5 bases from J, with 13 bases between. Germline lookup yields CDR1 MNHEY and CDR2 SMNVEV (reference sequence). This chain's CDR3 is CASNRRAGDTQYF. The CDR3 region has the DNA TGTGCCAGCAACCGGCGGGCGGGAGATACGCAGTATTTT.

This clonotype was detected a few times. The chain carries TRBV5-1 and TRBJ2-1; D gene unclear. CDR3 length: 16 amino acids. CDR1 is SGHRS, CDR2 YFSETQ, per germline. The V end lost 0 bases, the J end lost 3 bases, and 13 bases lay between the germline ends. DNA of the CDR3: TGCGCCAGCAGCTTGGGAGTCGGACGAATCTACAATGAGCAGTTCTTC. Amino acid sequence: CASSLGVGRIYNEQFF.

This clonotype has more than one count but fewer than ten. The chain carries TRBV10-3 and TRBJ2-7; 8 bases are a match to TRBD2. Germline CDR1 reads ENHRY; CDR2 reads SYGVKD. V shed 2 bases, J shed 2 bases, and the junction held 5 bases outside the gene matches. The CDR3 length is 15 residues. In DNA form, the CDR3 reads TGTGCCATCAGTGAGGGGGCTAGCGGGCCCTACGAGCAGTACTTC. Protein product: CAISEGASGPYEQYF.

V gene TRBV29-1 combines with J gene TRBJ2-7, with D possibly TRBD1 on 5 matching bases. The CDR3 has 14 residues. V gave up 7 bases and J gave up 3 bases, with 19 bases separating them. Germline V gene lookup returns CDR1 SQVTM and CDR2 ANQGSEA. The chain's CDR3 is CSGYRLIRGYEQYF. DNA for the CDR3: TGCAGCGGATACAGGCTAATAAGGGGCTACGAGCAGTACTTC.

The V gene is TRBV15, the J gene TRBJ2-1; D may be TRBD2 (7 bases). CDR3 length equals 17 residues. V lost 5 bases and J 8 bases, leaving 25 bases between the germline ends. Germline V gives CDR1 LNHNV, CDR2 YYDKDF (reference sequence). CDR3 bases: TGTGCCACCAGCCCAGATCGTGGGTGGGGGGGCAGGGATGAGCAGTTCTTC. Protein: CATSPDRGWGGRDEQFF.

The rearrangement links TRBV10-2 to TRBJ1-6; no definite D call. The V end was cut by 3 bases, the J end by 6 bases, with 15 bases between. The CDR3 length is 16 residues. Germline V gene data show CDR1 as WSHSY and CDR2 as SAAADI. The CDR3 region is CASSDGVRTSNSPLHF. CDR3 sequence (DNA): TGCGCCAGCAGTGACGGGGTTAGGACCTCTAATTCACCCCTCCACTTT.

The genes are TRBV4-3 and TRBJ1-2; TRBD1 is a possible D gene (6 bases). The CDR3 totals 14 residues. Germline V CDR1 and CDR2: LGHNA, YSLEER. The V gene lost 0 bases and the J gene lost 6 bases, with 11 bases spanning the gap. CDR3 in amino acids: CASSQDGQYNGYTF. In nucleotides, the CDR3 is TGCGCCAGCAGCCAAGATGGACAGTACAATGGCTACACCTTC.

This clonotype was observed a handful of times. This chain links TRBV7-2 with TRBJ1-1, with D possibly TRBD1 on 5 matching bases. Looked up from germline, CDR1 is SGHTA and CDR2 is FQGNSA. With 4 bases removed from V and 7 bases from J, the gap between germline ends came to 13 bases. The length of the CDR3 is 13 residues. The CDR3 region is CASSSRGRREAFF. The CDR3 coding sequence is TGTGCCAGCAGCTCAAGGGGCCGTCGTGAAGCTTTCTTT. The whole variable domain, remainder taken from reference TRBV7-2 and TRBJ1-1, is GAGVSQSPSNKVTEKGKDVELRCDPISGHTALYWYRQSLGQGLEFLIYFQGNSAPDKSGLPSDRFSAERTGGSVSTLTIQRTQQEDSAVYLCASSSRGRREAFFGQGTRLTVV.

The V gene is TRBV5-4, the J gene TRBJ2-1; D possibly corresponds to TRBD2 (5 bases). V was cut by 0 bases and J by 13 bases, with 11 bases left in between. CDR1 is SGHNT, CDR2 YYREEE, per germline (reference sequence). The CDR3 contains 12 residues. The CDR3 loop is CASSLDLAEQFF. The DNA of the CDR3 is TGTGCCAGCAGCTTGGACCTAGCAGAACAGTTCTTC.

This clonotype showed up just a few times. V is TRBV7-2 and J is TRBJ2-5; D not resolved. Germline-derived CDR1 and CDR2 are SGHTA and FQGNSA. This CDR3 contains 13 residues. V was clipped by 7 bases and J by 4 bases, with 13 bases between them. The CDR3 DNA reads as TGTGCCAGCACCCGGTCCCCAGCAGAGACCCAGTACTTC. This translates into CASTRSPAETQYF.

This chain links TRBV28 with TRBJ2-2; D remains unclear. The CDR3 loop spans 15 amino acids. The germline CDR1 and CDR2 sequences are MDHEN and SYDVKM. Trimming stripped 3 bases from V and 3 bases from J, with 11 bases between. In DNA form, the CDR3 reads TGTGCCAGCAGTTTCCAGGACCGATACACCGGGGAGCTGTTTTTT. It translates to CASSFQDRYTGELFF.

The chain is built from TRBV7-3 and TRBJ2-5; D remains ambiguous. The V end lost 2 bases, the J end lost 6 bases, and 10 bases lay between the germline ends. CDR1 is SGHTA, CDR2 FQGTGA, per germline. This CDR3 has 13 amino acids. This CDR3 is CASSLGELKTQYF. CDR3 bases: TGTGCCAGCAGCTTAGGGGAATTGAAGACCCAGTACTTC.

This clonotype was detected only a few times. The V gene is TRBV24-1, the J gene TRBJ2-3; the match to TRBD2 covers 7 bases. The CDR3 has 15 amino acids. Trimming removed 9 bases from V and 2 bases from J; junction bases left unmatched: 10. Germline assignment: CDR1 KGHDR and CDR2 SFDVKD. CDR3: CATGSSGINTDTQYF. DNA of the CDR3: TGTGCCACCGGATCCAGCGGGATAAACACAGATACGCAGTATTTT.

The chain links TRBV4-3 to TRBJ2-6, with 10 bases that match TRBD1. The germline gives CDR1 LGHNA, CDR2 YSLEER. The CDR3 totals 16 residues. Trimming at V came to 4 bases and at J to 13 bases, leaving 13 bases not matched to a gene. The CDR3 DNA sequence: TGCGCCAGCAGCCTACCCACTCCGGGACAGGGGAGTGTCCTGACTTTC. Amino acids: CASSLPTPGQGSVLTF.

V and J are TRBV6-5 and TRBJ1-2, with D uncertain. Looked up from germline, CDR1 is MNHEY and CDR2 is SVGAGI. There are 16 residues in the CDR3. Trimming took off 0 bases at V and 5 bases at J, with 16 bases between the two ends. DNA of the CDR3: TGTGCCAGCAGTTACTCCCCGGGCGGTGGTGGGTATGGCTACACCTTC. Its translation: CASSYSPGGGGYGYTF.

This clonotype was picked up many times. The V call is TRBV29-1, the J call TRBJ2-5; D is perhaps TRBD1 (6 bases). Trimming stripped 5 bases from V and 2 bases from J, with 12 bases between. Per germline, CDR1 SQVTM and CDR2 ANQGSEA. This CDR3 spans 13 amino acids. The CDR3 here is CSVWGHRQETQYF. CDR3 coding DNA: TGCAGCGTTTGGGGACATAGGCAAGAGACCCAGTACTTC.